Presented here are 18 T cell receptor beta chains from one specimen sequenced in a study of vaccination and CD4 T cells after COVID-19. TCRdb re-called the PCR reads through MiXCR, storing one row per CDR3 protein. The sample lists tens of thousands of distinct CDR3 sequences, 45% to 65% occurring once. The sample consisted of CD4+ T cells from blood, taken before SARS-CoV-2 vaccination. These TCRs come from a human donor who had recovered from COVID-19.

This clonotype was counted a few times. This sequence joins TRBV10-2 and TRBJ2-7; D is possibly TRBD1 (5 bases). Germline V gene data show CDR1 as WSHSY and CDR2 as SAAADI. V lost 11 bases to trimming and J lost 2 bases, with 13 bases between them. There are 12 residues in the CDR3. CDR3 residues: CASRASTYEQYF. The CDR3, as DNA: TGCGCCTCCAGGGCCTCGACCTACGAGCAGTACTTC.

The chain carries TRBV20-1 and TRBJ2-5; D may be TRBD1 (5 bases). Deletions cut 0 bases from V and 4 bases from J, with 15 bases between. This CDR3 has 15 amino acids. The germline gives CDR1 DFQATT, CDR2 SNEGSKA (reference sequence). The CDR3 is CSARDGFQGLETQYF. DNA of the CDR3: TGCAGTGCTAGAGACGGCTTCCAGGGCCTAGAGACCCAGTACTTC.

The chain is built from TRBV27 and TRBJ2-5; D perhaps matches TRBD1 (6 bases). Trimming left V 5 bases short and J 5 bases short, with 12 bases between. Germline V gives CDR1 MNHEY, CDR2 SMNVEV (reference sequence). The CDR3 has 13 amino acids. DNA for the CDR3: TGTGCCAGCAGTCTACAGGGTGGCGAGACCCAGTACTTC. Its translation is CASSLQGGETQYF.

The gene calls are TRBV20-1 and TRBJ2-7; no reliable D call. The CDR3 is 16 amino acids. Between the trimmed V and J ends, which lost 1 base and 4 bases, there was a span of 20 bases. Germline CDR1 reads DFQATT; CDR2 reads SNEGSKA (reference sequence). CDR3 sequence: CSARAPPIRALYEQYF. The CDR3 nucleotides are TGCAGTGCTAGAGCACCCCCAATTCGGGCTTTATACGAGCAGTACTTC.

This clonotype was found a few times. The V gene is TRBV11-3, the J gene TRBJ2-5; 10 nucleotides align to TRBD1. The J segment lost 1 base and the V segment lost 3 bases, leaving 2 bases of the junction unmatched. The CDR3 is made up of 15 amino acids. Germline CDR1 is SGHNT and CDR2 is YENEEA. The CDR3 protein is CASSLGQGRQETQYF. The CDR3, as DNA: TGTGCCAGCAGCTTGGGACAGGGGCGCCAAGAGACCCAGTACTTC.

The chain uses TRBV20-1 and TRBJ1-1; no definite D call. V dropped 0 bases and J dropped 6 bases, with 11 bases sitting between them. Germline V lookup: CDR1 DFQATT, CDR2 SNEGSKA (reference sequence). CDR3 length equals 13 residues. CDR3 DNA: TGCAGTGCTAGAGATCGCACAGTACCTGAAGCTTTCTTT. It specifies CSARDRTVPEAFF.

V gene TRBV7-2 combines with J gene TRBJ2-2; weak D call: TRBD2 (5 bases). CDR1 is SGHTA, CDR2 FQGNSA, per germline. The CDR3 length is 14 residues. Deletions cut 8 bases from V and 6 bases from J, with 16 bases between. CDR3 nucleotide sequence: TGTGCCAGCTCGAAGTCTCGGGGTCCCGGGGAGCTGTTTTTT. It is translated as CASSKSRGPGELFF.

The chain has TRBV15 and TRBJ1-1; D is ambiguous. V lost 3 bases and J lost 4, with 12 bases in between. In germline, CDR1 is LNHNV, CDR2 YYDKDF (reference sequence). The CDR3 sequence is 14 residues long. The CDR3 loop is CATSSRGSGTEAFF. CDR3 coding DNA: TGTGCCACCAGCAGCCGGGGTTCGGGCACTGAAGCTTTCTTT.

This clonotype came up a few times. The J gene is TRBJ2-2, the V gene TRBV6-1, with D possibly being TRBD1 or TRBD2 (5 bases each). Trimming took off 6 bases at V and 0 bases at J, with 5 bases between the two ends. This CDR3 is built from 13 residues. Germline V gives CDR1 MNHNS, CDR2 SASEGT. The CDR3 sequence: CASRGPNTGELFF. The CDR3 DNA follows: TGTGCCAGCAGGGGACCGAACACCGGGGAGCTGTTTTTT.

This clonotype was observed a handful of times. The chain combines TRBV7-2 with TRBJ2-2, with 9 bases matching TRBD2. V lost 4 bases to trimming and J lost 5 bases; unmatched junction nucleotides: 2. The CDR3 covers 14 residues. Germline V CDR1 and CDR2: SGHTA, FQGNSA. CDR3: CASSYGLATGELFF. In DNA, the CDR3 is TGTGCCAGCAGCTACGGACTAGCGACCGGGGAGCTGTTTTTT.

In its sample, this clonotype was seen a few times. The rearrangement uses TRBV6-1 and TRBJ2-7, with unresolved D. CDR1 and CDR2 (germline): MNHNS, SASEGT. This CDR3 region has 13 residues. V gave up 2 bases and J gave up 3 bases, with 8 bases separating them. The CDR3 spells CASSESVYYEQYF. DNA of the CDR3: TGTGCCAGCAGTGAATCGGTTTACTACGAGCAGTACTTC.

The J gene is TRBJ2-7, the V gene TRBV20-1, with no clear D. V gave up 0 bases and J gave up 4 bases, with 1 base separating them. CDR1 and CDR2 from the germline V gene are DFQATT and SNEGSKA (reference sequence). The CDR3 has 10 residues. The CDR3 bases are TGCAGTGCTAGAGAGTACGAGCAGTACTTC. It is translated as CSAREYEQYF.

The table lists this clonotype with a few counts. This chain uses TRBV15 with TRBJ1-5; D ambiguous. The CDR3 extends over 17 amino acids. Germline lookup yields CDR1 LNHNV and CDR2 YYDKDF (reference sequence). With 5 bases removed from V and 0 bases from J, the gap between germline ends came to 17 bases. In nucleotides, the CDR3 is TGTGCCACCAGCCGAAAAAATGGGAGAATTAGCAATCAGCCCCAGCATTTT. Protein sequence: CATSRKNGRISNQPQHF.

This rearrangement joins TRBV28 to TRBJ2-1; D is unclear. The CDR3 totals 22 residues. Germline CDR1 MDHEN, CDR2 SYDVKM. The V and J ends lost 5 bases and 3 bases respectively, with 35 bases between them. This chain's CDR3 is CASSPGPSSSSLRGRGYNEQFF. The DNA for the CDR3 is TGTGCCAGCAGTCCCGGCCCTTCCTCTTCTTCACTCCGCGGCCGCGGCTACAATGAGCAGTTCTTC.

J is TRBJ1-1 and V is TRBV7-6; no clear D. The CDR3 is made up of 13 amino acids. Germline values: CDR1 SGHVS, CDR2 FNYEAQ. V dropped 2 bases and J dropped 1 base, with 5 bases sitting between them. DNA of the CDR3: TGTGCCAGCAGCTTATATGAGAACACTGAAGCTTTCTTT. This encodes CASSLYENTEAFF.

This chain connects TRBV5-8 to TRBJ1-5, with D perhaps TRBD1 (6 bases). The length of the CDR3 is 13 residues. Per germline, CDR1 SGHTS and CDR2 YDEGEE. V was cut by 5 bases and J by 9 bases, with 15 bases left in between. The DNA for the CDR3 is TGTGCCAGCAGGTTAAAGGGGGAAGCGCCCCAGCATTTT. Protein: CASRLKGEAPQHF. Full variable domain (rest looked up from reference TRBV5-8 and TRBJ1-5): EAGVTQSPTHLIKTRGQQATLRCSPISGHTSVYWYQQALGLGLQFLLWYDEGEERNRGNFPPRFSGRQFPNYSSELNVNALELEDSALYLCASRLKGEAPQHFGDGTRLSIL.

This clonotype has a handful of counts. The V call is TRBV6-1, the J call TRBJ1-6; D remains ambiguous. Trimming took 4 bases from V and 2 from J, leaving 9 bases between them. The germline V gene has CDR1 MNHNS and CDR2 SASEGT. The CDR3 consists of 15 residues. The CDR3 spells CASSGNRAYNSPLHF. DNA for the CDR3: TGTGCCAGCAGTGGAAACCGGGCCTATAATTCACCCCTCCACTTT.

This clonotype showed up just a few times. The chain couples TRBV15 to TRBJ1-4; D is unclear. The CDR3 is made up of 15 amino acids. Germline V gives CDR1 LNHNV, CDR2 YYDKDF (reference sequence). V gave up 0 bases and J gave up 3 bases, with 8 bases separating them. The CDR3 sequence is CATSRDSLANEKLFF. For the CDR3, the DNA is TGTGCCACCAGCAGAGATTCCCTGGCTAATGAAAAACTGTTTTTT.